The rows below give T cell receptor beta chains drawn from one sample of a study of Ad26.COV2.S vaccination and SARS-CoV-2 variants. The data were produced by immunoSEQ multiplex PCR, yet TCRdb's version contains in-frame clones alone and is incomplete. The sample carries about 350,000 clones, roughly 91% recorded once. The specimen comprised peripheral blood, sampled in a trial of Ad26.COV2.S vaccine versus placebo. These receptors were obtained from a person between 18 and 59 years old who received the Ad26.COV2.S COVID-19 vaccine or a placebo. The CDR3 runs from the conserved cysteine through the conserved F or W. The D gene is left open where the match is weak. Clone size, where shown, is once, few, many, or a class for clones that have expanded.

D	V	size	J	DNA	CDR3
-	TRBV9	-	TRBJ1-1	TGTGCCAGCAGCCCGGTGGCAGGCACTGAAGCTTTCTTT	CASSPVAGTEAFF
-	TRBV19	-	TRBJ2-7	TGTGCCAGTAGTACCCAGGACAGTTACGAGCAGTACTTC	CASSTQDSYEQYF
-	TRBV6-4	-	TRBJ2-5	TGTGCCAGCAGTGACTCGACCGGTCACGCGTACTTC	CASSDSTGHAYF
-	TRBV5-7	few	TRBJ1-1	TGTGCCAGCAGCTTGGGGGCGGGGATGTGGACTGAAGCTTTCTTT	CASSLGAGMWTEAFF
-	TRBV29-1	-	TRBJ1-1	TGCAGCGTTGAAGACTTGCGGGTTCTCCATGAAGCTTTCTTT	CSVEDLRVLHEAFF
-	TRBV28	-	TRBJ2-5	TGTGCCAGCAGCCGGGGAGGCGCGGAGACCCAGTACTTC	CASSRGGAETQYF
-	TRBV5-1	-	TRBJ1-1	TGCGCCAGCTCCGGGACCGTGAACACTGAAGCTTTCTTT	CASSGTVNTEAFF
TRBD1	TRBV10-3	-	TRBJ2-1	TGTGCCATCAGGCAACCGGGACCTAGGGGGCACAATGAGCAGTTCTTC	CAIRQPGPRGHNEQFF
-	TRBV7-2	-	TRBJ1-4	TGTGCCAGCAGCCCACAGCGGGCCCGGGGAAAGGAAAAACTGTTTTTT	CASSPQRARGKEKLFF
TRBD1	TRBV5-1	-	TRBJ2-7	TGCGCCAGCAGCTTTAACAGGGGGCTCGAGCAGTACTTC	CASSFNRGLEQYF
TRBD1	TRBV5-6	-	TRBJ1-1	TGTGCCAGCAGCTCCGGACAGGACTTGAACACTGAAGCTTTCTTT	CASSSGQDLNTEAFF
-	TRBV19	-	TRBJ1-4	TGTGCCAGTTGGAACAGCGCAACTAATGAAAAACTGTTTTTT	CASWNSATNEKLFF
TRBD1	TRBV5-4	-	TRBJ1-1	TGTGCCAGCAGCTTCACGGGACAGGGGTACACTGAAGCTTTCTTT	CASSFTGQGYTEAFF
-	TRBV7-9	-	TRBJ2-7	TGTGCCAGCAGCTTAGGATCAGCTGGTTACGAGCAGTACTTC	CASSLGSAGYEQYF
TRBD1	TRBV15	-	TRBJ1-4	TGTGCCACCCGGACAGGGGTCCAAACGGGTGAAAAACTGTTTTTT	CATRTGVQTGEKLFF
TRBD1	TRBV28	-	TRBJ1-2	TGTGCCAGCAGTTTCCGTGGACAGGGAGTGTATGGCTACACCTTC	CASSFRGQGVYGYTF
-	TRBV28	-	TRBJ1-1	TGTGCCAGCAGCCAAACAGGGCTTGAAGCTTTCTTT	CASSQTGLEAFF
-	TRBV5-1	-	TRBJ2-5	TGCGCCAGCAGTGGTCTGGGACTCCAAGAGACCCAGTACTTC	CASSGLGLQETQYF
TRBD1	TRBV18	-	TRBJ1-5	TGTGCCAGCTCACTGGGGACAGGAGACCCCCGGCCCCAGCATTTT	CASSLGTGDPRPQHF
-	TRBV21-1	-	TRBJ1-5	TGTGCCAGCAGCAAAGATGTAGGGGGCTGTCAGCCCCAGCATTTT	CASSKDVGGCQPQHF
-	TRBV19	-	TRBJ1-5	TGTGCCAGTAGTATTTCGGCAGCCAATCAGCCCCAGCATTTT	CASSISAANQPQHF
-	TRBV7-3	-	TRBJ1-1	TGTGCCAGCAGCTTTACAGGGAACACTGAAGCTTTCTTT	CASSFTGNTEAFF
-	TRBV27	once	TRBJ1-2	TGTGCCAGCAGCTTATTCCCGAGTTATGGCTACACCTTC	CASSLFPSYGYTF
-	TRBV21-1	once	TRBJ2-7	TGTGCCAGCATACTAAGGGACAGGTTTTACGAGCAGTACTTC	CASILRDRFYEQYF
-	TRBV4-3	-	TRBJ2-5	TGCGCCAGCAGCCAGTACCGGGACCCCGGGGAGACCCAGTACTTC	CASSQYRDPGETQYF